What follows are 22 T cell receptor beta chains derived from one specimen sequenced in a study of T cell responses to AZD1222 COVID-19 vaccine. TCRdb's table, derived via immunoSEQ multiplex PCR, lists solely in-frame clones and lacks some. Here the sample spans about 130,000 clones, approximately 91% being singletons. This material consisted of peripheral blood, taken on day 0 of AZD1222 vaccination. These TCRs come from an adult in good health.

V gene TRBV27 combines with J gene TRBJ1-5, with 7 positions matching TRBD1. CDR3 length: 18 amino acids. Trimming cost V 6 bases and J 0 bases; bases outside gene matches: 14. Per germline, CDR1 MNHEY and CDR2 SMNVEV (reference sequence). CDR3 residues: CASRFMGITGASNQPQHF. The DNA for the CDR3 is TGTGCCAGCAGATTCATGGGTATCACAGGGGCTAGCAATCAGCCCCAGCATTTT.

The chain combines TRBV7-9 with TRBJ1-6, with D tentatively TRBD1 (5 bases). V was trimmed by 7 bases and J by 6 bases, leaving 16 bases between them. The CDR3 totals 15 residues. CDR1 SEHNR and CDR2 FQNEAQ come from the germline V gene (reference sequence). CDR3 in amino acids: CASTPLGGGNSPLHF. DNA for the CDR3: TGTGCCAGCACCCCGCTGGGGGGAGGTAATTCACCCCTCCACTTT. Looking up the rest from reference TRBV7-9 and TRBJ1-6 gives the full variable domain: DTGVSQNPRHKITKRGQNVTFRCDPISEHNRLYWYRQTLGQGPEFLTYFQNEAQLEKSRLLSDRFSAERPKGSFSTLEIQRTEQGDSAMYLCASTPLGGGNSPLHFGNGTRLTVT.

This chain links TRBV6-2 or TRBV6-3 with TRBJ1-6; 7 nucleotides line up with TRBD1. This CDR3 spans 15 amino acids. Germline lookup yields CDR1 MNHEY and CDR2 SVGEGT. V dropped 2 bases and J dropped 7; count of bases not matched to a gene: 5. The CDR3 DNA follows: TGTGCCAGCAGTTACCAGGGGGGCACCAATTCACCCCTCCACTTT. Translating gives CASSYQGGTNSPLHF.

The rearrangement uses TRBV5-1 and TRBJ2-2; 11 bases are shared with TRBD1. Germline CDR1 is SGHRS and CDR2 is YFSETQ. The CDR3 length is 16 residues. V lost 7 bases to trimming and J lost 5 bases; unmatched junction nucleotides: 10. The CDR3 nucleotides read TGCGCCAGCGCCTACCTCGGACAGGGGGCGACCGGGGAGCTGTTTTTT. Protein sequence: CASAYLGQGATGELFF.

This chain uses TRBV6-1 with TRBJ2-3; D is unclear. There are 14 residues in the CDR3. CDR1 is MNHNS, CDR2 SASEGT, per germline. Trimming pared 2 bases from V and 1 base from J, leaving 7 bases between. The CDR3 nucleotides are TGTGCCAGCAGTGAATCAAGTGGCACAGATACGCAGTATTTT. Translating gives CASSESSGTDTQYF.

The CDR3 nucleotides read TGTGCCTGGAGTGTCTTCAGCGCCGCCGAGCAGTACTTC. Translating it yields CAWSVFSAAEQYF. V and J are TRBV30 and TRBJ2-7; D unclear. This CDR3 has 13 amino acids. Germline V gene sequence: CDR1 GTSNPN, CDR2 SVGIG (reference sequence). V shed 0 bases and J shed 6 bases, with 12 bases lying between them. The entire variable domain, with the rest obtained from reference TRBV30 and TRBJ2-7, is as follows: SQTIHQWPATLVQPVGSPLSLECTVEGTSNPNLYWYRQAAGRGLQLLFYSVGIGQISSEVPQNLSASRPQDRQFILSSKKLLLSDSGFYLCAWSVFSAAEQYFGPGTRLTVT.

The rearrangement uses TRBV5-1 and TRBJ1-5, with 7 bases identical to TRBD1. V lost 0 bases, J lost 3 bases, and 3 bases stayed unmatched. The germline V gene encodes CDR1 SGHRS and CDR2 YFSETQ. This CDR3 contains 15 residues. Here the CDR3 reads CASSLAGQPNQPQHF. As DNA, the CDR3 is TGCGCCAGCAGCTTGGCGGGACAGCCCAATCAGCCCCAGCATTTT.

The CDR3 bases are TGTGCCAGTCTTAGGGGACTAGAGGATGAGCAGTTCTTC. Protein: CASLRGLEDEQFF. The J gene is TRBJ2-1, the V gene TRBV12-3 or TRBV12-4; 8 nucleotides match TRBD2. V was pared by 9 bases and J by 8 bases, with 9 bases of the junction left unmatched. The CDR3 is made up of 13 amino acids.

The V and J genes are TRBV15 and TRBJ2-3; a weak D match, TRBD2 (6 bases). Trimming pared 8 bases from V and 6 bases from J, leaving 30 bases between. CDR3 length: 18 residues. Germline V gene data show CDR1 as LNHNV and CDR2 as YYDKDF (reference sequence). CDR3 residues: CATGAGLNEAGSFDTQYF. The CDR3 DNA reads TGTGCCACCGGGGCGGGGCTTAATGAAGCCGGTAGCTTTGATACGCAGTATTTT.

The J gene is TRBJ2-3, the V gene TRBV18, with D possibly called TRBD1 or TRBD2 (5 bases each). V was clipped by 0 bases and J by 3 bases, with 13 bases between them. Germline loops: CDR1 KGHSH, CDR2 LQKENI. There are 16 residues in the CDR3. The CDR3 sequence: CASSPPSRGVTDTQYF. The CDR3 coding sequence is TGTGCCAGCTCACCACCGTCACGAGGGGTAACAGATACGCAGTATTTT.

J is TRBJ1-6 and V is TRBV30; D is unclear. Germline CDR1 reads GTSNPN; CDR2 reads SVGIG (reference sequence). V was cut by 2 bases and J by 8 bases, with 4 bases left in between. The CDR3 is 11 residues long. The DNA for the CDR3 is TGTGCCTGGAGTATTGATTCACCCCTCCACTTT. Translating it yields CAWSIDSPLHF.

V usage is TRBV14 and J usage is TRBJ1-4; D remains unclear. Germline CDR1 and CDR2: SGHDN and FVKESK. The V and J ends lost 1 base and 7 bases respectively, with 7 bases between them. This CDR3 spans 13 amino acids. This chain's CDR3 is CASSQGSSEKLFF. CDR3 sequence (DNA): TGTGCCAGCAGCCAAGGGTCGAGTGAAAAACTGTTTTTT.

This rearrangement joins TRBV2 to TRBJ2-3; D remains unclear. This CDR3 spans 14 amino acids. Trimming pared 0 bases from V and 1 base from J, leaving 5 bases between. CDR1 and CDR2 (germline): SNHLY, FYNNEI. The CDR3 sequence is CASSEAQGTDTQYF. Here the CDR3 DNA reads TGTGCCAGCAGTGAAGCCCAGGGCACAGATACGCAGTATTTT.

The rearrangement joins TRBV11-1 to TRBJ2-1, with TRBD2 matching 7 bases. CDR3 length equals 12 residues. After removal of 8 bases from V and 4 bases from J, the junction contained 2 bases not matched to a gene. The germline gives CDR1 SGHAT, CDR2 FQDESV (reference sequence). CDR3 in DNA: TGTGCCAGCGGGCGGGGGTACAATGAGCAGTTCTTC. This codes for CASGRGYNEQFF.

In DNA form, the CDR3 reads TGTGCCAGCAGCCAAGCAGTACAAACTGGCTACACCTTC. Protein product: CASSQAVQTGYTF. The chain employs TRBV3-1 (or the pseudogene TRBV3-2) and TRBJ1-2, with D unresolved. CDR3 length equals 13 residues. Between the trimmed V and J ends, which lost 1 base and 7 bases, there was a span of 10 bases. CDR1 is LGHDT and CDR2 is YNNKEL in the germline V gene (reference sequence).

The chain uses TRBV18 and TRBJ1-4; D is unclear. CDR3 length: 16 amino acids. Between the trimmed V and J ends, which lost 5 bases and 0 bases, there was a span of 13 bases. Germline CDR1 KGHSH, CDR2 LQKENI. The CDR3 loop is CASSVGSSTTNEKLFF. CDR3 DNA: TGTGCCAGCTCAGTGGGATCCAGCACAACTAATGAAAAACTGTTTTTT.

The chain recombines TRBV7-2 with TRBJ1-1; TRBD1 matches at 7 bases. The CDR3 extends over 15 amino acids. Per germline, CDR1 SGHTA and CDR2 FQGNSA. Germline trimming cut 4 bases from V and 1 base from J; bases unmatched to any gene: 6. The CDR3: CASSSWGQWNTEAFF. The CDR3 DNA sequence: TGTGCCAGCAGCTCCTGGGGACAGTGGAACACTGAAGCTTTCTTT.

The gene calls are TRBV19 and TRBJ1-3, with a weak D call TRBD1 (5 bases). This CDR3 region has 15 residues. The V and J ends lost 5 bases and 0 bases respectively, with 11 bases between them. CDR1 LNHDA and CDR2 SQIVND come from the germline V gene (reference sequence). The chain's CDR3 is CASSASGTSGNTIYF. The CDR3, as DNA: TGTGCCAGTAGTGCCTCCGGGACCTCTGGAAACACCATATATTTT.

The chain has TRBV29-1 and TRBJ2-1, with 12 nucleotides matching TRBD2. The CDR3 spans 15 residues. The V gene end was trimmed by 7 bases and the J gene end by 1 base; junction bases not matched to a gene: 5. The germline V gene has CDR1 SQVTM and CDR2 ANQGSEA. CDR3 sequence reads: CSASTSGGSYNEQFF. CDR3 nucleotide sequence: TGCAGCGCTTCGACTAGCGGGGGATCCTACAATGAGCAGTTCTTC.

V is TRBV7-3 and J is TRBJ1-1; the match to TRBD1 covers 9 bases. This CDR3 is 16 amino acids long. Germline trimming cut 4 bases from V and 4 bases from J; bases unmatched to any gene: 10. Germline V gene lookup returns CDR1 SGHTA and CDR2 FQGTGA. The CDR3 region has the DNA TGTGCCAGCAGCTCTGGACAGGGGAGTTTGGGCACTGAAGCTTTCTTT. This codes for CASSSGQGSLGTEAFF.

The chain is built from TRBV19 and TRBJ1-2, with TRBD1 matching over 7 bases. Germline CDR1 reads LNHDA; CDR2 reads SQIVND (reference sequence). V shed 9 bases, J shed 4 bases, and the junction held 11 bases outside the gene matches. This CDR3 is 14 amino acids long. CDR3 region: CASLPLDRPYGYTF. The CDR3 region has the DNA TGTGCCAGCCTCCCTTTGGACAGGCCCTATGGCTACACCTTC.

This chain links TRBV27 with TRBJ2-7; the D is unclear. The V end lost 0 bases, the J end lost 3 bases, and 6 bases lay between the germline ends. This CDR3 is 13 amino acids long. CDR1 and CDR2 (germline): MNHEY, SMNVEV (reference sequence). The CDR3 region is CASSLSLGYEQYF. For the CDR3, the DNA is TGTGCCAGCAGTTTATCCTTGGGCTACGAGCAGTACTTC.